This T cell receptor (beta chain) was obtained from a study of OX40 agonist ivuxolimab in advanced cancers. Turning to the study itself: At 0.01 to 10 mg/kg, ivuxolimab was administered intravenously to patients every 2 weeks.

Some clones are missing from TCRdb's copy, which holds only in-frame ones; the method was immunoSEQ multiplex PCR. The sample carries 35,000 to 55,000 clones, roughly 88% recorded once. The receptor was isolated from an adult with an advanced solid tumor such as melanoma, head and neck, liver or kidney cancer. Source: CD4+ or CD8+ T cells sorted from blood, taken in a trial of the OX40 agonist ivuxolimab.

The CDR3 DNA sequence: TGTGCCTCTCTCTCCCGCACAGATACGCAGTATTTT. It specifies CASLSRTDTQYF. The rearrangement links TRBV28 to TRBJ2-3, with no clear D. Germline CDR1 reads MDHEN; CDR2 reads SYDVKM. The length of the CDR3 is 12 residues. Trimming shortened V by 11 bases and J by 1 base, and 10 bases separated the two germline ends.